Reported below is one T cell receptor (beta chain). This sample stems from a study of early T cells in non-severe SARS-CoV-2 infection. The CDR3 runs to 16 residues. Germline CDR1 SGHTA, CDR2 FQGNSA. Unmatched junction bases numbered 16, after V lost 5 bases and J lost 6 bases. In TCRdb, the 5' RACE reads were re-called with MiXCR into one record per CDR3 protein. The repertoire consists of tens of thousands of distinct CDR3 sequences, with about 5% occurring once and the leading ten covering around 3.4%. The chain couples TRBV7-2 to TRBJ2-7; 7 bases line up with TRBD2. Sequenced: whole blood. This receptor was identified in an adult who was a healthcare worker with PCR-confirmed SARS-CoV-2 infection or an uninfected control (not recorded which). The CDR3 here is CASSQSLARGSGEQYF. CDR3 nucleotide sequence: TGTGCCAGCAGCCAGTCACTAGCGAGGGGATCAGGCGAGCAGTACTTC.